This entry describes one T cell receptor (beta chain). This entry belongs to a study of blood T cell repertoires in COVID-19. The assay was immunoSEQ multiplex PCR, and TCRdb's table has in-frame clones only and misses some. The sample yields about 230,000 clones, 70% to 90% seen once. The CDR3 extends over 15 amino acids. The V segment lost 6 bases and the J segment 0 bases; nucleotides outside the gene matches: 3. Germline values: CDR1 MNHEY, CDR2 SMNVEV (reference sequence). Sequences were obtained from peripheral blood. The chain employs TRBV27 and TRBJ2-2; 8 bases line up with TRBD1. This TCR was sampled from a man aged 45-60 years with COVID-19, enrolled during active disease. CDR3 in amino acids: CASSPQGANTGELFF. The CDR3 coding sequence is TGTGCCAGCAGCCCACAGGGGGCGAACACCGGGGAGCTGTTTTTT.